This TCR beta chain was documented in a study of metastatic and nonmetastatic thyroid tumors. Study-wide background: Repertoire comparisons spanned blood and tumor or nodule tissue from malignant and benign thyroid patients.

General study points: Malignant thyroid tumors reportedly exceeded benign nodules significantly in TCR beta diversity, with the difference appearing in blood and tumor.

Per the original methods: The authors used CDR3 differences across clinicopathological groups to build a distant-metastasis classifier for papillary thyroid cancer. TCRdb reprocessed the PCR reads using MiXCR. The V and J calls, along with clone size, are taken from TCRdb and not from the paper's own processing. This sample carries 4,500 to 5,500 clones, under 25% of them seen once, and the ten largest clones take around 22%. A word on this clone: Its antigen is as yet unknown.

The entire patient cohort was treatment-naive prior to thyroid surgery. The clonotype originates from a male donor with papillary thyroid cancer or a benign thyroid nodule (not recorded which). Some clones in this sample may be carry-over from other donors' samples. Sequenced input: tumor tissue.

The CDR3 is CASSVFGDAGEQYF. CDR3 in DNA: TGTGCCAGCAGCGTATTTGGGGACGCAGGCGAGCAGTACTTC. V gene TRBV9 combines with J gene TRBJ2-7, with D perhaps TRBD1 or TRBD2 (5 bases each). Germline V gene sequence: CDR1 SGDLS, CDR2 YYNGEE. V lost 1 base to trimming and J lost 6 bases, with 14 bases between them. This CDR3 spans 14 amino acids.